A single sample is the source of the 27 T cell receptor beta chains below, sequenced in a study of early T cells in non-severe SARS-CoV-2 infection. TCRdb passed the 5' RACE reads through MiXCR, listing each CDR3 protein once. The sample shows 74,000 or so distinct CDR3 sequences, roughly 12% of them seen only once. Sequenced input: whole blood. The receptors were sampled from an adult who was a healthcare worker with PCR-confirmed SARS-CoV-2 infection or an uninfected control (not recorded which).

The chain couples TRBV29-1 to TRBJ2-3; perhaps TRBD1 as D (5 bases). Germline values: CDR1 SQVTM, CDR2 ANQGSEA. The germline V and J ends were trimmed by 6 bases and 2 bases, with 12 bases remaining between them. CDR3 length equals 13 residues. The CDR3 bases are TGCAGCGTAGGGGTGGTTTACACAGATACGCAGTATTTT. Translating gives CSVGVVYTDTQYF.

This sequence joins TRBV12-3 or TRBV12-4 and TRBJ1-1, with unresolved D. V gave up 8 bases and J gave up 2 bases, with 15 bases separating them. This CDR3 contains 14 residues. CDR3 in amino acids: CASRSSVPNTEAFF. The CDR3 bases are TGTGCCAGCCGATCGAGCGTACCCAACACTGAAGCTTTCTTT.

This clonotype was counted ten times or more. The chain couples TRBV5-5 to TRBJ2-2; D is perhaps TRBD2 (6 bases). CDR3 size: 15 residues. The V and J ends lost 3 bases and 1 base respectively, with 10 bases between them. From germline, CDR1 is SGHKS and CDR2 YYEKEE (reference sequence). The CDR3 region is CASSSLGGNTGELFF. CDR3 nucleotide sequence: TGTGCCAGCAGCTCGTTGGGGGGGAACACCGGGGAGCTGTTTTTT.

The chain combines TRBV11-1 with TRBJ2-7; D may be TRBD2 (5 bases). The CDR3 runs 14 residues. Trimming shortened V by 5 bases and J by 5 bases, and 16 bases separated the two germline ends. CDR1 SGHAT and CDR2 FQDESV come from the germline V gene (reference sequence). The CDR3 reads CASSPRFREDEQYF. CDR3 bases: TGTGCCAGCAGCCCCCGGTTCCGGGAAGACGAGCAGTACTTC.

This clonotype was detected ten times or more. V usage is TRBV29-1 and J usage is TRBJ2-2, with no clear D. The germline gives CDR1 SQVTM, CDR2 ANQGSEA. V dropped 7 bases and J dropped 2 bases, with 8 bases sitting between them. This CDR3 region has 12 residues. The CDR3 loop is CSGRTNTGELFF. The CDR3 nucleotides read TGCAGCGGGCGTACTAACACCGGGGAGCTGTTTTTT.

This clonotype was seen many times. The rearrangement joins TRBV9 to TRBJ2-4, with TRBD2 as a possible D gene (6 bases). The germline V gene encodes CDR1 SGDLS and CDR2 YYNGEE. Trimming took 0 bases from V and 4 from J, leaving 11 bases between them. CDR3 length: 15 amino acids. The CDR3 DNA sequence: TGTGCCAGCAGCGTAGATGGTGGGGGGAAAAACATTCAGTACTTC. It is translated as CASSVDGGGKNIQYF.

The chain has TRBV12-3 or TRBV12-4 and TRBJ2-5, with 11 bases fitting TRBD1. There are 15 residues in the CDR3. V dropped 7 bases and J dropped 1; count of bases not matched to a gene: 5. The CDR3 coding sequence is TGTGCCAGCAAACCCGGGACAGGGGGCCAAGAGACCCAGTACTTC. The encoded protein is CASKPGTGGQETQYF.

This clonotype was picked up many times. J is TRBJ1-2 and V is TRBV6-5; D is unclear. Trimming left V 5 bases short and J 5 bases short, with 6 bases between. CDR1 MNHEY and CDR2 SVGAGI come from the germline V gene. The CDR3 loop spans 11 amino acids. CDR3 DNA: TGTGCCAGCAGTGACCGATATGGCTACACCTTC. Residues: CASSDRYGYTF.

This clonotype was counted at least ten times. The CDR3 DNA reads as TGTGCCAGCAGCCATTCGGACCTAGCGGAGCAATACGAGCAGTACTTC. Its protein is CASSHSDLAEQYEQYF. This sequence joins TRBV4-2 and TRBJ2-7; TRBD2 aligns across 7 bases. The V gene's germline CDR1 is LGHNA and CDR2 YNFKEQ. V lost 3 bases to trimming and J lost 4 bases; unmatched junction nucleotides: 12. The length of the CDR3 is 16 residues.

This clonotype was counted ten times or more. V and J are TRBV24-1 and TRBJ1-2; D unresolved. The V and J ends lost 0 bases and 7 bases respectively, with 5 bases between them. This CDR3 region has 12 residues. From germline, CDR1 is KGHDR and CDR2 SFDVKD. CDR3 protein: CATSDLGLGYTF. The CDR3 bases are TGTGCCACCAGTGATTTGGGACTTGGCTACACCTTC.

This chain connects TRBV4-2 to TRBJ2-1; D might be TRBD1 (6 bases). V lost 0 bases and J 4 bases, leaving 13 bases between the germline ends. The CDR3 contains 16 residues. The germline gives CDR1 LGHNA, CDR2 YNFKEQ. The chain's CDR3 is CASSQEGGLEYNEQFF. CDR3 nucleotides: TGTGCCAGCAGCCAAGAAGGGGGTCTAGAATACAATGAGCAGTTCTTC.

At least ten counts were recorded for this clonotype. The gene calls are TRBV30 and TRBJ1-5, with 8 bases that match TRBD1. The CDR3 contains 15 residues. V shed 0 bases, J shed 0 bases, and the junction held 1 base outside the gene matches. Looked up from germline, CDR1 is GTSNPN and CDR2 is SVGIG (reference sequence). CDR3 sequence reads: CAWSVGTGSNQPQHF. CDR3 nucleotides: TGTGCCTGGAGTGTAGGGACAGGTAGCAATCAGCCCCAGCATTTT. Drawing the rest from reference TRBV30 and TRBJ1-5, the complete variable domain is SQTIHQWPATLVQPVGSPLSLECTVEGTSNPNLYWYRQAAGRGLQLLFYSVGIGQISSEVPQNLSASRPQDRQFILSSKKLLLSDSGFYLCAWSVGTGSNQPQHFGDGTRLSIL.

This clonotype was counted between two and nine times. V and J are TRBV29-1 and TRBJ1-2, with 8 bases aligning to TRBD1. This CDR3 region has 12 residues. Germline CDR1 is SQVTM and CDR2 is ANQGSEA. As DNA, the CDR3 is TGCAGTGTGGGGGGACAGGCGGATGGCTACACCTTC. Translated: CSVGGQADGYTF. The full variable domain, its missing parts supplied by reference TRBV29-1 and TRBJ1-2, is SAVISQKPSRDICQRGTSLTIQCQVDSQVTMMFWYRQQPGQSLTLIATANQGSEATYESGFVIDKFPISRPNLTFSTLTVSNMSPEDSSIYLCSVGGQADGYTFGSGTRLTVV.

The V gene is TRBV7-3, the J gene TRBJ2-2; 11 bases fit TRBD2. Germline trimming cut 5 bases from V and 5 bases from J; bases unmatched to any gene: 1. Germline assignment: CDR1 SGHTA and CDR2 FQGTGA. The CDR3 is made up of 14 amino acids. CDR3 DNA sequence: TGTGCCAGCAGCCGGACTAGCGGGACCGGGGAGCTGTTTTTT. Protein: CASSRTSGTGELFF.

J is TRBJ2-7 and V is TRBV20-1, with TRBD2 identical over 11 bases. CDR3 length equals 15 residues. The V and J ends lost 3 bases and 2 bases, in that order; junction bases with no gene match: 6. CDR1 DFQATT and CDR2 SNEGSKA come from the germline V gene (reference sequence). The CDR3 coding sequence is TGCAGTGCTAGGGCGGGACTAGCGGCGACCTACGAGCAGTACTTC. Translation gives CSARAGLAATYEQYF.

This clonotype was seen a few times. This chain uses TRBV2 with TRBJ2-3; 10 positions agree with TRBD2. J lost 6 bases, V lost 5 bases, and 8 bases had no gene match. The CDR3 totals 15 residues. Germline CDR1 reads SNHLY; CDR2 reads FYNNEI. CDR3 loop: CASSRLAGAPDTQYF. Here the CDR3 DNA reads TGTGCCAGCAGTCGCCTAGCGGGAGCTCCTGATACGCAGTATTTT.

The table lists this clonotype with many counts. This chain connects TRBV12-5 to TRBJ2-1, with D uncertain. V was shortened by 7 bases and J by 2 bases, with 12 bases between the two germline ends. Germline CDR1 and CDR2: LGHNT and FRNRAP. The CDR3 totals 14 residues. This chain's CDR3 is CASAPIAAYNEQFF. The CDR3, as DNA: TGTGCTAGTGCTCCCATAGCCGCCTACAATGAGCAGTTCTTC.

This clonotype was counted at least ten times. This chain connects TRBV10-1 to TRBJ1-6; D not resolved. Germline V gives CDR1 WNHNN, CDR2 SYGVQD (reference sequence). The CDR3 loop spans 10 amino acids. The germline V and J ends were trimmed by 5 bases and 10 bases, with 3 bases remaining between them. CDR3 DNA sequence: TGCGCCAGCAGTTCGTCACCCCTCCACTTT. Translating it yields CASSSSPLHF.

The chain links TRBV7-9 to TRBJ2-5; 7 nucleotides align to TRBD2. Trimming removed 8 bases from V and 1 base from J; junction bases left unmatched: 10. The CDR3 is 15 residues long. Germline V gene data show CDR1 as SEHNR and CDR2 as FQNEAQ (reference sequence). CDR3 DNA: TGTGCCAGCGGGGCGGGAGTTTCTCCCCAAGAGACCCAGTACTTC. Amino acids: CASGAGVSPQETQYF.

This clonotype was observed a few times. This chain uses TRBV2 with TRBJ2-3, with TRBD2 matching 8 bases. After removal of 6 bases from V and 10 bases from J, the junction contained 3 bases not matched to a gene. Germline CDR1 SNHLY, CDR2 FYNNEI. The CDR3 loop spans 11 amino acids. The CDR3 DNA reads TGTGCCAGCAGGACTAGCGTGGCGCAGTATTTT. This codes for CASRTSVAQYF. Full variable domain (rest looked up from reference TRBV2 and TRBJ2-3): EPEVTQTPSHQVTQMGQEVILRCVPISNHLYFYWYRQILGQKVEFLVSFYNNEISEKSEIFDDQFSVERPDGSNFTLKIRSTKLEDSAMYFCASRTSVAQYFGPGTRLTVL.

This clonotype was recorded many times. V and J are TRBV5-1 and TRBJ2-4; D is uncertain. V dropped 3 bases and J dropped 7 bases, with 5 bases sitting between them. Per the germline V gene, CDR1 is SGHRS and CDR2 is YFSETQ. The CDR3 extends over 11 amino acids. This chain's CDR3 is CASSSPNIQYF. The DNA of the CDR3 is TGCGCCAGCAGCTCCCCGAACATTCAGTACTTC.

J is TRBJ2-3 and V is TRBV6-1, with D tentatively TRBD1 or TRBD2 (7 bases each). CDR1 and CDR2 from the germline V gene are MNHNS and SASEGT. V lost 2 bases and J 4 bases, leaving 19 bases between the germline ends. This CDR3 is built from 17 residues. CDR3 nucleotide sequence: TGTGCCAGCAGTGAAAGGTTCCGGCCAGGGGGGGCAGATACGCAGTATTTT. Protein: CASSERFRPGGADTQYF.

This clonotype was seen ten or more times. The V call is TRBV29-1, the J call TRBJ2-7, with TRBD1 as a possible D gene (5 bases). From germline, CDR1 is SQVTM and CDR2 ANQGSEA. The CDR3 spans 14 residues. Trimming shortened V by 4 bases and J by 0 bases, and 13 bases separated the two germline ends. CDR3: CSVAFDRSSYEQYF. The CDR3 coding sequence is TGCAGCGTTGCTTTCGACAGAAGCTCCTACGAGCAGTACTTC.

This clonotype has a count of ten or more. The V gene is TRBV7-9, the J gene TRBJ2-1, with D possibly matching TRBD2 (6 bases). Trimming took off 6 bases at V and 1 base at J, with 16 bases between the two ends. CDR1 is SEHNR, CDR2 FQNEAQ, per germline (reference sequence). The CDR3 has 16 residues. The CDR3 nucleotides read TGTGCCAGCAGATTTAGCGGTCCTGCGTCCTACAATGAGCAGTTCTTC. Protein sequence: CASRFSGPASYNEQFF. Full variable domain (rest looked up from reference TRBV7-9 and TRBJ2-1): DTGVSQNPRHKITKRGQNVTFRCDPISEHNRLYWYRQTLGQGPEFLTYFQNEAQLEKSRLLSDRFSAERPKGSFSTLEIQRTEQGDSAMYLCASRFSGPASYNEQFFGPGTRLTVL.

This clonotype turned up a few times. J is TRBJ2-3 and V is TRBV7-9, with 7 bases aligning to TRBD1. The V gene's germline CDR1 is SEHNR and CDR2 FQNEAQ (reference sequence). The CDR3 length is 14 residues. V was clipped by 1 base and J by 4 bases; unmatched bases: 2. The CDR3 reads CASSLVQGADTQYF. For the CDR3, the DNA is TGTGCCAGCAGCTTAGTGCAGGGGGCAGATACGCAGTATTTT.

This clonotype was detected only a few times. The rearrangement links TRBV29-1 to TRBJ2-7; 11 bases are a match to TRBD2. Looked up from germline, CDR1 is SQVTM and CDR2 is ANQGSEA. The CDR3 length is 15 residues. Trimming took 6 bases from V and 5 from J; bases not matched to a gene: 12. The CDR3 nucleotides read TGCAGCGTGAATAGCGGGAGGGCCGGATCCCACGAGCAGTACTTC. Its translation is CSVNSGRAGSHEQYF.

The chain couples TRBV20-1 to TRBJ2-2, with D possibly being TRBD2 (5 bases). Trimming cost V 0 bases and J 6 bases, with 11 bases left between them. Germline assignment: CDR1 DFQATT and CDR2 SNEGSKA (reference sequence). The length of the CDR3 is 14 residues. This chain's CDR3 is CSARDERRPGELFF. CDR3 nucleotide sequence: TGCAGTGCTAGAGATGAGCGGCGCCCCGGGGAGCTGTTTTTT.